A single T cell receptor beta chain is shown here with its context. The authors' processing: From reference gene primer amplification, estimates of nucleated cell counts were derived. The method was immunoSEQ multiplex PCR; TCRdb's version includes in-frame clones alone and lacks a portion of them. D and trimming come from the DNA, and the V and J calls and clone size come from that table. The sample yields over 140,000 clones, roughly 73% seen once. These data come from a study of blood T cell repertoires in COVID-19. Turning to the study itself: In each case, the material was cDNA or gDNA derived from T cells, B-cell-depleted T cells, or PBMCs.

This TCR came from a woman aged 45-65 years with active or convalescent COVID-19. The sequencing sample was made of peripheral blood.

CDR3 residues: CASSQSGAAYGYTF. CDR3 bases: TGTGCCAGCAGCCAATCGGGGGCAGCGTATGGCTACACCTTC. The chain is built from TRBV16 and TRBJ1-2, with a weak D call TRBD1 (6 bases). The CDR3 length is 14 residues. Germline CDR1 and CDR2: KGHSY and FQNENV. The V end lost 0 bases, the J end lost 5 bases, and 10 bases lay between the germline ends.